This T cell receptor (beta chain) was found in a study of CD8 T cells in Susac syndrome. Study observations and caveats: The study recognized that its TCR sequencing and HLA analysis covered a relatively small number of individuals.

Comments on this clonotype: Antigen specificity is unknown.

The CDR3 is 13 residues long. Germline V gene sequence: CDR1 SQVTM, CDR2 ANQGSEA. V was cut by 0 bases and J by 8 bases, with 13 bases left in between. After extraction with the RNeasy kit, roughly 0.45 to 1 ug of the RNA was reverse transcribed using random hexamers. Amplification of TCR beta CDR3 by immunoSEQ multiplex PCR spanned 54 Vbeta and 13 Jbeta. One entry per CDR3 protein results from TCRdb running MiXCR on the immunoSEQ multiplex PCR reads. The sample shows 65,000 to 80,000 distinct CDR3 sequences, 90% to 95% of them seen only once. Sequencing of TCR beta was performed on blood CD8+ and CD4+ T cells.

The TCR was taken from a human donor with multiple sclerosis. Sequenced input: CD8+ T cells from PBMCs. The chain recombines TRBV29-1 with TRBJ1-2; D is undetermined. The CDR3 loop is CSVEEAGFGGYTF. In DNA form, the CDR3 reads TGCAGCGTTGAAGAGGCTGGGTTCGGCGGCTACACCTTC.